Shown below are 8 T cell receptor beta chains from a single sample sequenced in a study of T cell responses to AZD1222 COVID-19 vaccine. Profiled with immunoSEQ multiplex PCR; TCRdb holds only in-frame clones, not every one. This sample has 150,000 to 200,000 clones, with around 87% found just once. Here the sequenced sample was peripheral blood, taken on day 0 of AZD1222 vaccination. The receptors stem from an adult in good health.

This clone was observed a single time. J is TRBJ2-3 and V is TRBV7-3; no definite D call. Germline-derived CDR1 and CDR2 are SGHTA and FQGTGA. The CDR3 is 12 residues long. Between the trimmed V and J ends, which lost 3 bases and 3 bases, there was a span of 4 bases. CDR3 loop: CASSLATDTQYF. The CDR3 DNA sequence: TGTGCCAGCAGCTTGGCGACAGATACGCAGTATTTT.

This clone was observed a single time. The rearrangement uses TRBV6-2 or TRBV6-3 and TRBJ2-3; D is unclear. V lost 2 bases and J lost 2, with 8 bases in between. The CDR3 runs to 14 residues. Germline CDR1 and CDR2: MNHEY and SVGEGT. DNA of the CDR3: TGTGCCAGCAGTTACCTGATGTCCACAGATACGCAGTATTTT. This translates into CASSYLMSTDTQYF.

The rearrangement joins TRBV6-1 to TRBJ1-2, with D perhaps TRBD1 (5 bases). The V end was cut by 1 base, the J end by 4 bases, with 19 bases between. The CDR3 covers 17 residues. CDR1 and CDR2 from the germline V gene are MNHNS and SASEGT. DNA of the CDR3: TGTGCCAGCAGTGAAGAGGCAGGGAGGGTTGAGGTCTATGGCTACACCTTC. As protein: CASSEEAGRVEVYGYTF.

The CDR3 bases are TGTGCCAGCAGCGTAGAAGACAGTATCTACAATGAGCAGTTCTTC. Amino acids: CASSVEDSIYNEQFF. The genes are TRBV9 and TRBJ2-1; perhaps TRBD1 as D (5 bases). From germline, CDR1 is SGDLS and CDR2 YYNGEE. The CDR3 contains 15 residues. V lost 0 bases to trimming and J lost 3 bases, with 10 bases between them.

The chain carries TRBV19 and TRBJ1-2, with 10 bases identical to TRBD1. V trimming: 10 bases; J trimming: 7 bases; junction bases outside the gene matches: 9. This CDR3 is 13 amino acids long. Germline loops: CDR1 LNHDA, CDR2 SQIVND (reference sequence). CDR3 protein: CATPTGGDGGYTF. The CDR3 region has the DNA TGTGCCACCCCGACAGGGGGCGATGGTGGCTACACCTTC.

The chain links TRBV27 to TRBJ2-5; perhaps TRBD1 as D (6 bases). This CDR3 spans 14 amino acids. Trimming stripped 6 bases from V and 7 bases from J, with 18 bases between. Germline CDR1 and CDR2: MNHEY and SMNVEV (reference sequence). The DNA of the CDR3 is TGTGCCAGCAGCCCAGACAGGCGCGGGTGGACCCAGTACTTC. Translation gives CASSPDRRGWTQYF.

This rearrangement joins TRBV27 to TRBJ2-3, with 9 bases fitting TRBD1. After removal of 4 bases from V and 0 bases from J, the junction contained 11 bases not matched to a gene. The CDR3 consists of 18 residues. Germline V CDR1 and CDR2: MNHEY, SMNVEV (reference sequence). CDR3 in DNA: TGTGCCAGCAGTTCTTATATGGGACAGGGCTCGAGCACAGATACGCAGTATTTT. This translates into CASSSYMGQGSSTDTQYF.

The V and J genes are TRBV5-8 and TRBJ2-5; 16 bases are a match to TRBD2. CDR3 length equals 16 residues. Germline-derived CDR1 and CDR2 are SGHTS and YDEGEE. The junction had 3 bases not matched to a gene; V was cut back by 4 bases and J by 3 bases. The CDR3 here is CASSQGTSGGEETQYF. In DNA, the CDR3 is TGTGCCAGCAGCCAAGGGACTAGCGGGGGGGAAGAGACCCAGTACTTC.